This T cell receptor beta chain was recorded in a study of Graves' ophthalmopathy and Graves' hyperthyroidism. The authors amplified TCR beta CDR3 regions from RNA transcripts. Amplification began with first-round RT-PCR using HTBI primers, then second-round multiplex PCR was performed. From the multiplex PCR reads, TCRdb called clonotypes with MiXCR, one entry per CDR3 protein. The profile covers about 740,000 distinct CDR3 sequences, with 40% appearing a single time and 35% to 55% taken by the ten largest. The V and J ends lost 1 base and 4 bases respectively, with 7 bases between them. This CDR3 comprises 13 residues. Germline CDR1 DFQATT, CDR2 SNEGSKA (reference sequence).

The source is an adult man with Graves' ophthalmopathy. V and J are TRBV20-1 and TRBJ2-2; D may match TRBD1 or TRBD2 (5 bases each). The sample was peripheral blood. In DNA form, the CDR3 reads TGCAGTGCTAGAGTTGGGGGCACCGGGGAGCTGTTTTTT. Translation gives CSARVGGTGELFF.